This T cell receptor (beta chain) appears in the sequencing data of a study of T cell responses to AZD1222 COVID-19 vaccine. Study findings and constraints: Targets within unmutated variant regions were reportedly found for nearly half of spike-specific TCRs. Sampling that yielded the repertoires occurred only after the peak T cell response. Spike-specific TCR breadth and depth went up after people got two AZD1222 doses.

CDR1 and CDR2 from the germline V gene are DFQATT and SNEGSKA (reference sequence). The CDR3 sequence is 15 residues long. Trimming took off 3 bases at V and 2 bases at J, with 14 bases between the two ends. A remark on this clone: The antigen is unknown.

TCRdb keeps only in-frame clones here, not all; method: immunoSEQ multiplex PCR. The data contain approximately 140,000 clones, under 90% of them singletons. The source of this sequence is an adult who received the AZD1222 COVID-19 vaccine. The sequenced sample was peripheral blood, obtained 28 days after the second AZD1222 dose. V gene TRBV20-1 combines with J gene TRBJ1-5; D gene ambiguous. This CDR3 reads CSASVTPLGNQPQHF. For the CDR3, the DNA is TGCAGTGCTAGTGTAACCCCGTTGGGCAATCAGCCCCAGCATTTT.